The 20 T cell receptor beta chains given below trace back to one sample, sequenced in a study of cytomegalovirus exposure and HLA in healthy donors. PCR used 60 Vbeta primers and 13 Jbeta primers. Profiled with immunoSEQ multiplex PCR; TCRdb holds only in-frame clones, not every one. The data show 120,000 or so clones, roughly 80% seen once. Sequencing was carried out using PBMCs. The origin of the receptors is a woman aged 50 to 60 in good health and CMV-seronegative.

J is TRBJ2-2 and V is TRBV29-1, with D perhaps TRBD2 (8 bases). CDR1 SQVTM and CDR2 ANQGSEA come from the germline V gene. The CDR3 runs 16 residues. The V end was cut by 5 bases, the J end by 6 bases, with 22 bases between. CDR3 bases: TGCAGCGTTAAGGGGGCGGGGGGCTATCTACCCGGGGAGCTGTTTTTT. Translating gives CSVKGAGGYLPGELFF.

This CDR3 is CASSLAGGTSYNEQFF. The CDR3 DNA follows: TGCGCCAGCAGCTTGGCCGGCGGGACCTCCTACAATGAGCAGTTCTTC. The J gene is TRBJ2-1, the V gene TRBV5-1, with D perhaps matching TRBD2 (6 bases). V was shortened by 0 bases and J by 0 bases, with 10 bases between the two germline ends. Germline V gene lookup returns CDR1 SGHRS and CDR2 YFSETQ. This CDR3 spans 16 amino acids.

V is TRBV19 and J is TRBJ2-1, with 12 bases identical to TRBD2. Unmatched junction bases numbered 7, after V lost 5 bases and J lost 5 bases. The CDR3 loop spans 16 amino acids. The germline V gene has CDR1 LNHDA and CDR2 SQIVND (reference sequence). This CDR3 is CASSRLAGGSDNEQFF. The CDR3 region has the DNA TGTGCCAGTAGTCGGCTAGCGGGAGGGTCGGACAATGAGCAGTTCTTC.

The chain uses TRBV19 and TRBJ1-5; D is unclear. This CDR3 has 18 amino acids. V was trimmed by 4 bases and J by 6 bases, leaving 25 bases between them. Germline-derived CDR1 and CDR2 are LNHDA and SQIVND (reference sequence). CDR3: CASSTPQLPVISRQPQHF. The CDR3 DNA reads as TGTGCCAGTAGTACCCCTCAGTTACCAGTGATATCACGTCAGCCCCAGCATTTT.

The CDR3 sequence: CASSQGGGTEAFF. For the CDR3, the DNA is TGTGCCAGCAGTCAGGGGGGCGGCACTGAAGCTTTCTTT. The chain combines TRBV6-4 with TRBJ1-1; 7 nucleotides line up with TRBD1. Germline V gene data show CDR1 as MRHNA and CDR2 as SNTAGT. The CDR3 is 13 amino acids. V lost 5 bases, J lost 4 bases, and 4 bases stayed unmatched.

In its sample, this clone was seen once. CDR3 residues: CATSRAWGLGGNEQFF. The CDR3 coding sequence is TGTGCCACCAGCAGAGCTTGGGGACTAGGGGGGAATGAGCAGTTCTTC. The chain recombines TRBV15 with TRBJ2-1; 8 bases fit TRBD2. CDR1 and CDR2 from the germline V gene are LNHNV and YYDKDF (reference sequence). V trimming: 1 base; J trimming: 7 bases; junction bases outside the gene matches: 9. CDR3 size: 16 residues.

The chain combines TRBV7-2 with TRBJ1-1, with D maybe TRBD1 (6 bases). The CDR3 totals 12 residues. The ends were cut back, 5 bases at V and 7 bases at J, with 11 bases in the middle. Germline V gives CDR1 SGHTA, CDR2 FQGNSA. In nucleotides, the CDR3 is TGTGCCAGCAGCGTGGCGACAGGTGAAGCTTTCTTT. Its protein product is CASSVATGEAFF.

The chain combines TRBV6-1 with TRBJ1-3; no clear D gene. CDR3 length equals 14 residues. Germline loops: CDR1 MNHNS, CDR2 SASEGT. Trimming removed 3 bases at V and 3 bases at J, with 9 bases between. CDR3 nucleotide sequence: TGTGCCAGCAGTGATGTTCTGTATGGAAACACCATATATTTT. Translated, it gives CASSDVLYGNTIYF.

This clone turned up a few times. The V call is TRBV28, the J call TRBJ1-2; D is possibly TRBD1 (5 bases). Between the trimmed V and J ends, which lost 6 bases and 1 base, there was a span of 12 bases. The CDR3 consists of 14 residues. Germline V gene data show CDR1 as MDHEN and CDR2 as SYDVKM. The chain's CDR3 is CASSSGGNNYGYTF. In DNA form, the CDR3 reads TGTGCCAGCAGCTCGGGGGGGAATAACTATGGCTACACCTTC.

The chain employs TRBV11-3 and TRBJ2-7; TRBD2 aligns across 10 bases. The CDR3 totals 14 residues. The germline V gene encodes CDR1 SGHNT and CDR2 YENEEA. The junction had 4 bases not matched to a gene; V was cut back by 1 base and J by 7 bases. CDR3: CASSLVGLAAEQYF. The CDR3 DNA follows: TGTGCCAGCAGCTTAGTCGGACTAGCGGCGGAGCAGTACTTC.

The chain recombines TRBV30 with TRBJ2-7, with 9 nucleotides matching TRBD1. CDR1 is GTSNPN, CDR2 SVGIG, per germline (reference sequence). The CDR3 loop spans 15 amino acids. The ends lost 4 bases at V and 4 bases at J; junction bases unmatched: 11. The CDR3 DNA is TGTGCCTGGACCACTGGGACAGGGATAATTTACGAGCAGTACTTC. Amino acids: CAWTTGTGIIYEQYF.

The chain is built from TRBV7-8 and TRBJ2-7; perhaps TRBD2 as D (6 bases). V lost 3 bases to trimming and J lost 4 bases, with 16 bases between them. Germline V gene data show CDR1 as SGHVS and CDR2 as FQNEAQ. The CDR3 has 15 residues. The CDR3 spells CASSLALAINYEQYF. The CDR3 coding sequence is TGTGCCAGCAGCTTGGCCCTAGCGATTAATTACGAGCAGTACTTC.

The chain couples TRBV30 to TRBJ2-2, with D perhaps matching TRBD1 (5 bases). Germline CDR1 is GTSNPN and CDR2 is SVGIG (reference sequence). The CDR3 consists of 13 residues. Trimming pared 2 bases from V and 7 bases from J, leaving 11 bases between. The CDR3 is CAWSRQGIGELFF. The CDR3 nucleotides are TGTGCCTGGAGTCGTCAGGGCATCGGGGAGCTGTTTTTT.

The rearrangement joins TRBV7-2 to TRBJ2-7; possibly TRBD1 for D (6 bases). V lost 5 bases and J 0 bases, leaving 17 bases between the germline ends. The CDR3 is made up of 16 amino acids. Germline values: CDR1 SGHTA, CDR2 FQGNSA. The DNA for the CDR3 is TGTGCCAGCAGCGCTTTGACAGGTAAAGACTCCTACGAGCAGTACTTC. Translating gives CASSALTGKDSYEQYF.

The chain joins TRBV6-1 to TRBJ2-1, with D maybe TRBD2 (6 bases). The CDR3 has 13 amino acids. Trimming removed 9 bases at V and 0 bases at J, with 9 bases between. Germline V gene lookup returns CDR1 MNHNS and CDR2 SASEGT. The CDR3 DNA reads TGTGCCAGGGGACTCCACTCCTACAATGAGCAGTTCTTC. It is translated as CARGLHSYNEQFF.

The chain is built from TRBV7-2 and TRBJ2-3; 7 nucleotides align to TRBD2. CDR3 length: 17 residues. Germline V CDR1 and CDR2: SGHTA, FQGNSA. V gave up 1 base and J gave up 3 bases; unmatched junction bases: 10. The CDR3: CASSLDGSAGVTDTQYF. The CDR3 DNA follows: TGTGCCAGCAGCTTAGACGGATCGGCGGGAGTAACAGATACGCAGTATTTT.

The chain uses TRBV11-3 and TRBJ2-5; the match to TRBD2 covers 7 bases. Looked up from germline, CDR1 is SGHNT and CDR2 is YENEEA. The CDR3 totals 14 residues. Losses at the gene ends were 3 bases for V and 5 bases for J; bases not matched to a gene: 6. The CDR3 DNA follows: TGTGCCAGCAGCTTGGGGGGGGAGTCGGAGACCCAGTACTTC. Its translation is CASSLGGESETQYF. Variable domain in full (rest from reference TRBV11-3 and TRBJ2-5): EAGVVQSPRYKIIEKKQPVAFWCNPISGHNTLYWYLQNLGQGPELLIRYENEEAVDDSQLPKDRFSAERLKGVDSTLKIQPAELGDSAVYLCASSLGGESETQYFGPGTRLLVL.

This sequence joins TRBV4-3 and TRBJ2-1; possible D gene TRBD1, 6 bases. Looked up from germline, CDR1 is LGHNA and CDR2 is YSLEER. Trimming pared 0 bases from V and 6 bases from J, leaving 9 bases between. The CDR3 loop spans 14 amino acids. CDR3 residues: CASSQDIRGNEQFF. The CDR3 bases are TGCGCCAGCAGCCAAGATATCAGGGGCAATGAGCAGTTCTTC.

The V and J genes are TRBV4-3 and TRBJ1-4, with TRBD1 identical over 7 bases. J gave up 0 bases and V 4 bases, and 8 bases lay outside the gene matches. This CDR3 has 17 amino acids. The germline V gene encodes CDR1 LGHNA and CDR2 YSLEER. CDR3 coding DNA: TGCGCCAGCAGCCGAGGGCTAGGACAGGCAACTAATGAAAAACTGTTTTTT. This codes for CASSRGLGQATNEKLFF.

For this clone: Other DNA sequences within the sample encode an identical CDR3. This chain connects TRBV11-3 to TRBJ1-1; D gene uncertain. This CDR3 is 16 amino acids long. CDR1 and CDR2 from the germline V gene are SGHNT and YENEEA. V was pared by 5 bases and J by 0 bases, with 16 bases between. CDR3: CASSPGPGGLNTEAFF. The CDR3 coding sequence is TGTGCCAGCAGCCCAGGCCCGGGCGGGTTGAACACTGAAGCTTTCTTT.